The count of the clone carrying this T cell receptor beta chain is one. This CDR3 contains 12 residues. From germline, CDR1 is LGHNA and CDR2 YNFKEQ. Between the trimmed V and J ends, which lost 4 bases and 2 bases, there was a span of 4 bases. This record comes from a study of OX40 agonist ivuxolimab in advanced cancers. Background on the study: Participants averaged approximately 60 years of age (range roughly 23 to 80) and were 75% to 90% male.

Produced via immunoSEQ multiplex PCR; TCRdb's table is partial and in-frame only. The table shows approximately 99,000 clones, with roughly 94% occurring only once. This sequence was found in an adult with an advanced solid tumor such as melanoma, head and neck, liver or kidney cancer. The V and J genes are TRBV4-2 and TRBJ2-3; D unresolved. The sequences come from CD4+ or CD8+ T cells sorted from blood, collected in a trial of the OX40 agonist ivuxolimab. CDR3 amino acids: CASSRYTDTQYF. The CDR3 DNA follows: TGTGCCAGCAGCCGGTACACAGATACGCAGTATTTT.